This T cell receptor beta chain was profiled in a study of T cells in Graves' hyperthyroidism and ophthalmopathy. A word on this clonotype: One junction end does not reproduce the germline sequence, and a read error may be involved.

RNA transcripts provided the source from which TCR beta CDR3 regions were amplified. The HTBI primer set served for first-round RT-PCR of the TCR CDR3. TCRdb fed the multiplex PCR reads into MiXCR, producing one record per CDR3 protein. The table shows around 660,000 distinct CDR3 sequences, with 45% occurring only once. Patients were excluded for uncontrolled infection, other autoimmune disease, pregnancy or lactation. Used for diagnoses were clinical symptoms, serum thyroxine and TRAb, thyroid ultrasound and orbital computed tomography. The sequence was obtained from an adult man with Graves' disease, either hyperthyroidism or ophthalmopathy (not recorded which). The sample was peripheral blood or thyroid tissue (not recorded which).

The CDR3 loop is CASSTVTYGQYF. DNA of the CDR3: TGTGCCAGCTCGACAGTAACCTACGGGCAGTACTTC. The gene calls are TRBV10-3 and TRBJ2-7, with D tentatively TRBD1 (5 bases). CDR3 length equals 12 residues. The germline V gene encodes CDR1 ENHRY and CDR2 SYGVKD.